The 5 T cell receptor beta chains in this list originate from one sample, sequenced in a study of cytomegalovirus exposure and HLA in healthy donors. Vbeta (60) and Jbeta (13) primers were used in the PCR. Here immunoSEQ multiplex PCR was the method, and the copy in TCRdb shows in-frame clones only, minus some. This table holds approximately 130,000 clones, roughly 84% found once. Specimen: PBMCs. All receptors derive from a man in his fifties in good health and CMV-seronegative.

The chain has TRBV30 and TRBJ1-4; D unresolved. The CDR3 is 14 amino acids. V lost 5 bases, J lost 3 bases, and 13 bases lay in between. Germline CDR1 GTSNPN, CDR2 SVGIG (reference sequence). The CDR3 region has the DNA TGTGCCTGGTCCACCGGACTCTCTAATGAAAAACTGTTTTTT. Translating gives CAWSTGLSNEKLFF.

This rearrangement joins TRBV6-5 to TRBJ2-7; 11 nucleotides align to TRBD2. The CDR3 loop spans 12 amino acids. Trimming removed 10 bases from V and 3 bases from J; junction bases left unmatched: 2. Germline CDR1 is MNHEY and CDR2 is SVGAGI. The CDR3 here is CATGTSGYEQYF. The CDR3 region has the DNA TGTGCCACCGGGACTAGCGGCTACGAGCAGTACTTC.

The V and J genes are TRBV23-1 and TRBJ1-6, with 7 bases aligning to TRBD1. TRBV23-1 is an ORF, with its function uncertain. There are 22 residues in the CDR3. The ends lost 0 bases at V and 9 bases at J; junction bases unmatched: 26. The CDR3 nucleotides read TGCGCCAGCAGTCAATCGGGTTGGGACGCACAGGGGAGGCACCCTTTAAGTTCACCCCTCCACTTT. Translation: CASSQSGWDAQGRHPLSSPLHF.

V is TRBV5-1 and J is TRBJ1-1; 12 bases map to TRBD1. CDR1 SGHRS and CDR2 YFSETQ come from the germline V gene. V lost 6 bases to trimming and J lost 3 bases; unmatched junction nucleotides: 12. The CDR3 spans 17 residues. The CDR3 nucleotides read TGCGCCAGCACCCTCTTGGGGACAGGGGGCAGGGACACTGAAGCTTTCTTT. The encoded protein is CASTLLGTGGRDTEAFF.

The J gene is TRBJ1-2, the V gene TRBV19; no definite D call. The CDR3 spans 16 residues. V was cut by 7 bases and J by 0 bases, with 18 bases left in between. Germline CDR1 is LNHDA and CDR2 is SQIVND (reference sequence). The CDR3 coding sequence is TGTGCCAGTACCCCCGGGCGCCGGGAACCTAACTATGGCTACACCTTC. This codes for CASTPGRREPNYGYTF.